This entry features one T cell receptor beta chain sequence. The germline gives CDR1 MNHNS, CDR2 SASEGT. The CDR3 runs to 16 residues. V lost 5 bases and J lost 3, with 20 bases in between. TCRdb called the 5' RACE reads again in MiXCR, with one record for every CDR3 protein. The sample includes around 300,000 distinct CDR3 sequences, about 8.1% of them seen just once. This entry is derived from a study of identical twins. The same specimen was also included in a second study, on yellow fever vaccine responses in identical twins. This second study says: Each twin's T cell response to the vaccine was reported to look partly convergent and partly personalized.

The clonotype was recovered from a young woman in good health. The genes are TRBV6-1 and TRBJ2-7, with D perhaps matching TRBD2 (6 bases). The source material was memory (CD45RO+) T cells sorted from blood. For the CDR3, the DNA is TGTGCCAGCAGTCCCTCTTCCCGCGCGGGAAGCTACGAGCAGTACTTC. Protein product: CASSPSSRAGSYEQYF.